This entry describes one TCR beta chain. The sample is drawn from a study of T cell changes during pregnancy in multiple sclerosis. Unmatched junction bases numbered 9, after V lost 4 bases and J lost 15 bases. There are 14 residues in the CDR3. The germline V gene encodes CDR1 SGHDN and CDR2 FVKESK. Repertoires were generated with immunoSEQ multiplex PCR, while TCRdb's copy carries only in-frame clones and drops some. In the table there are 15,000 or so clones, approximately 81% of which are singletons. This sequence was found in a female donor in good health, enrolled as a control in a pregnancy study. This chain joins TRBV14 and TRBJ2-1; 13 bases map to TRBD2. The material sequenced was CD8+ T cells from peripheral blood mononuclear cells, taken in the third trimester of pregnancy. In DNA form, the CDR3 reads TGTGCCAGCAGCCGGGGACTAGCGGGACCCTTAGTGTTCTTC. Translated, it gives CASSRGLAGPLVFF.